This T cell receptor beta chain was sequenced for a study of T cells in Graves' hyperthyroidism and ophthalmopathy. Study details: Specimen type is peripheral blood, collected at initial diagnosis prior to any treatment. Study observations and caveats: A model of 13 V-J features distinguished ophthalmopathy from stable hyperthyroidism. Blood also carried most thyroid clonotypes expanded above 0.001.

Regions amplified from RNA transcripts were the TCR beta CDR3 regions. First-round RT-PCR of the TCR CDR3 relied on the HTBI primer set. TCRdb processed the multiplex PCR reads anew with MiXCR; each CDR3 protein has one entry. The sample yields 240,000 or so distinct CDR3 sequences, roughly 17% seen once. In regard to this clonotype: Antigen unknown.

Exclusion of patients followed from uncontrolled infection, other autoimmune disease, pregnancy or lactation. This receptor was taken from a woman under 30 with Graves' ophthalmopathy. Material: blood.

The CDR3 DNA reads TGTGCCAGCAGCTCACCTCTGGGCGAAGACACTGAAGCTTTCTTT. It specifies CASSSPLGEDTEAFF. The chain has TRBV5-8 and TRBJ1-1; D is undetermined. The germline V gene encodes CDR1 SGHTS and CDR2 YDEGEE. The length of the CDR3 is 15 residues. Trimming pared 3 bases from V and 3 bases from J, leaving 15 bases between.